The 32 T cell receptor beta chains presented below share a single source sample, sequenced in a study of shared clonotypes between healthy human individuals. Clones were read by immunoSEQ multiplex PCR, and TCRdb kept only the in-frame ones, dropping some. The sample holds about 2 million clones, 95% seen once. Material: naive CD4+ T cells sorted from blood. Subset defined: CD45RA+ positively selected. The receptors here all came from a man aged 18 to 35 in good health.

The chain's CDR3 is CASSPLRGPGTEAFF. The CDR3 region has the DNA TGTGCCAGCAGTCCGCTCAGGGGCCCGGGGACTGAAGCTTTCTTT. This chain joins TRBV28 and TRBJ1-1, with D perhaps TRBD1 (6 bases). V was shortened by 5 bases and J by 5 bases, with 18 bases between the two germline ends. Germline V gene sequence: CDR1 MDHEN, CDR2 SYDVKM. The CDR3 has 15 residues.

This clone was counted many times. The CDR3 DNA is TGTGCCACCAGGACAGGGGGCAACTATGGCTACACCTTC. Translating gives CATRTGGNYGYTF. The V gene is TRBV15, the J gene TRBJ1-2; 10 bases are a match to TRBD1. V shed 6 bases and J 2 bases; nucleotides not matched to a gene: 0. This CDR3 is 13 amino acids long. CDR1 LNHNV and CDR2 YYDKDF come from the germline V gene (reference sequence).

Worth noting for this clone: The sample contains more than one DNA sequence encoding this CDR3. The rearrangement joins TRBV5-1 to TRBJ1-2; D gene ambiguous. V was cut by 2 bases and J by 8 bases, with 10 bases left in between. Germline V gene lookup returns CDR1 SGHRS and CDR2 YFSETQ. The CDR3 contains 12 residues. CDR3 loop: CASSFGTAGYTF. CDR3 coding DNA: TGCGCCAGCAGCTTCGGCACAGCGGGCTACACCTTC. The full variable domain, completed using reference TRBV5-1 and TRBJ1-2, is KAGVTQTPRYLIKTRGQQVTLSCSPISGHRSVSWYQQTPGQGLQFLFEYFSETQRNKGNFPGRFSGRQFSNSRSEMNVSTLELGDSALYLCASSFGTAGYTFGSGTRLTVV.

This chain uses TRBV7-8 with TRBJ2-3, with D unclear. Germline-derived CDR1 and CDR2 are SGHVS and FQNEAQ. V lost 2 bases to trimming and J lost 0 bases, with 6 bases between them. This CDR3 contains 14 residues. The CDR3 bases are TGTGCCAGCAGCTTAATCACTAGCACAGATACGCAGTATTTT. It is translated as CASSLITSTDTQYF.

Concerning this clone itself: Different DNA sequences within this sample yield the same CDR3. The gene calls are TRBV9 and TRBJ1-6; no clear D gene. Trimming removed 0 bases from V and 7 bases from J, with 8 bases in between. The V gene's germline CDR1 is SGDLS and CDR2 YYNGEE. The CDR3 length is 14 residues. The CDR3: CASSVGGSNSPLHF. CDR3 DNA sequence: TGTGCCAGCAGCGTAGGAGGGTCGAATTCACCCCTCCACTTT.

The CDR3 DNA is TGTGCCACCTCCAGCCTCCCCGGGGGCTACACCTTC. It yields the protein CATSSLPGGYTF. The gene calls are TRBV5-4 and TRBJ1-2; no reliable D call. The germline CDR1 and CDR2 sequences are SGHNT and YYREEE (reference sequence). Trimming pared 9 bases from V and 8 bases from J, leaving 17 bases between. The CDR3 has 12 residues. Supplemented by reference TRBV5-4 and TRBJ1-2, the full variable domain reads ETGVTQSPTHLIKTRGQQVTLRCSSQSGHNTVSWYQQALGQGPQFIFQYYREEENGRGNFPPRFSGLQFPNYSSELNVNALELDDSALYLCATSSLPGGYTFGSGTRLTVV.

This rearrangement joins TRBV7-8 to TRBJ2-2, with D uncertain. Germline assignment: CDR1 SGHVS and CDR2 FQNEAQ. V shed 4 bases and J shed 6 bases, with 9 bases lying between them. There are 13 residues in the CDR3. The CDR3 DNA sequence: TGTGCCAGCAGCTCCCGGTTGGCCGGGGAGCTGTTTTTT. It codes for CASSSRLAGELFF.

This sequence joins TRBV6-6 and TRBJ1-2; TRBD1 aligns across 7 bases. Germline CDR1 reads MNHNY; CDR2 reads SVGAGI (reference sequence). J was trimmed by 1 base and V by 5 bases; bases with no gene match: 4. CDR3 length: 14 residues. In DNA form, the CDR3 reads TGTGCCAGCAGTACGGACAGGAATAACTATGGCTACACCTTC. This sequence encodes CASSTDRNNYGYTF.

This chain joins TRBV7-2 and TRBJ2-3, with a weak D call TRBD1 (5 bases). Trimming left V 7 bases short and J 2 bases short, with 16 bases between. Germline CDR1 is SGHTA and CDR2 is FQGNSA. The length of the CDR3 is 15 residues. For the CDR3, the DNA is TGTGCCAGCACTGTTTTAGGACATACCACAGATACGCAGTATTTT. Its translation is CASTVLGHTTDTQYF. The full variable domain, with the rest looked up from reference TRBV7-2 and TRBJ2-3, is GAGVSQSPSNKVTEKGKDVELRCDPISGHTALYWYRQSLGQGLEFLIYFQGNSAPDKSGLPSDRFSAERTGGSVSTLTIQRTQQEDSAVYLCASTVLGHTTDTQYFGPGTRLTVL.

This chain connects TRBV6-6 to TRBJ1-4; D is possibly TRBD1 (5 bases). Germline assignment: CDR1 MNHNY and CDR2 SVGAGI (reference sequence). The V end lost 7 bases, the J end lost 4 bases, and 16 bases lay between the germline ends. The CDR3 has 15 residues. CDR3 nucleotides: TGTGCCAGCATCAACGTCCGGGGGTTTAATGAAAAACTGTTTTTT. Amino acid sequence: CASINVRGFNEKLFF.

This chain joins TRBV19 and TRBJ1-5; D unresolved. This CDR3 spans 15 amino acids. V was clipped by 4 bases and J by 1 base, with 11 bases between them. The germline V gene has CDR1 LNHDA and CDR2 SQIVND (reference sequence). CDR3 loop: CASSREGRSNQPQHF. The CDR3 DNA reads as TGTGCCAGTAGTAGGGAGGGTCGGAGCAATCAGCCCCAGCATTTT.

V usage is TRBV7-3 and J usage is TRBJ1-1; D unresolved. Trimming removed 3 bases from V and 9 bases from J, with 11 bases in between. The CDR3 has 12 amino acids. The germline CDR1 and CDR2 sequences are SGHTA and FQGTGA. CDR3 nucleotides: TGTGCCAGCAGCTTCCGGGGAGGGCAAGCTTTCTTT. This gives the protein CASSFRGGQAFF.

The chain uses TRBV2 and TRBJ1-6; 7 bases line up with TRBD1. V lost 4 bases and J lost 3; bases outside the gene matches: 3. This CDR3 contains 15 residues. Germline CDR1 and CDR2: SNHLY and FYNNEI. CDR3 sequence: CASSGDSFYNSPLHF. The CDR3 coding sequence is TGTGCCAGCAGTGGGGACAGCTTCTATAATTCACCCCTCCACTTT.

Regarding this clone: This CDR3 is also generated by other DNA sequences in the sample. The chain employs TRBV5-1 and TRBJ2-5, with 11 nucleotides matching TRBD2. V shed 0 bases and J 1 base; nucleotides not matched to a gene: 2. CDR1 and CDR2 from the germline V gene are SGHRS and YFSETQ. The CDR3 extends over 16 amino acids. CDR3 nucleotide sequence: TGCGCCAGCAGCTTGGGACTAGCGGGGTTCCAAGAGACCCAGTACTTC. Translating it yields CASSLGLAGFQETQYF.

The chain combines TRBV18 with TRBJ2-5; D tentatively fits TRBD1 or TRBD2 (6 bases each). The CDR3 runs 14 residues. With 2 bases removed from V and 5 bases from J, the gap between germline ends came to 12 bases. CDR1 KGHSH and CDR2 LQKENI come from the germline V gene. The CDR3 nucleotides are TGTGCCAGCTCACCAGGAGGGGGTCCGGAGACCCAGTACTTC. It specifies CASSPGGGPETQYF.

The chain is built from TRBV28 and TRBJ1-5; TRBD1 matches 10 bases. Trimming took 6 bases from V and 5 from J; bases not matched to a gene: 10. Germline V gene data show CDR1 as MDHEN and CDR2 as SYDVKM. The CDR3 covers 16 residues. In DNA, the CDR3 is TGTGCCAGCAGAACTCTTCCCGGGACAGGGGATCAGCCCCAGCATTTT. Amino acid sequence: CASRTLPGTGDQPQHF.

This clone was detected once. The rearrangement uses TRBV9 and TRBJ1-1; no clear D gene. CDR1 and CDR2 (germline): SGDLS, YYNGEE. The V gene lost 0 bases and the J gene lost 4 bases, with 10 bases spanning the gap. This CDR3 region has 14 residues. The CDR3 coding sequence is TGTGCCAGCAGCGTAGCTACTTCGGGCACTGAAGCTTTCTTT. Residues: CASSVATSGTEAFF.

As regards this clone: One end of the junction does not line up with germline, which may come from a read error. The chain is built from TRBV23-1 and TRBJ2-5, with TRBD1 matching over 9 bases. The J call may be wrong; the DNA end is better matched by TRBJ2-7. Being an ORF, TRBV23-1 has a function that is uncertain. The CDR3 length is 15 residues. The CDR3 region is CASSLVGTGSYEQYF. CDR3 nucleotide sequence: TGTGCCAGCAGCTTAGTGGGGACAGGGTCGTACGAGCAGTACTTC.

This clone was counted a single time. This chain uses TRBV7-9 with TRBJ1-4; unclear D gene. This CDR3 is 14 amino acids long. Trimming left V 6 bases short and J 3 bases short, with 11 bases between. Germline CDR1 reads SEHNR; CDR2 reads FQNEAQ (reference sequence). The DNA for the CDR3 is TGTGCCAGCAGTCGCGACATGGCTAATGAAAAACTGTTTTTT. This translates into CASSRDMANEKLFF.

This CDR3 reads CASSPTGAKNIQYF. The CDR3 DNA sequence: TGTGCCAGCAGCCCCACGGGAGCCAAAAACATTCAGTACTTC. The V call is TRBV11-3, the J call TRBJ2-4, with no clear D. Trimming removed 5 bases at V and 0 bases at J, with 8 bases between. This CDR3 is 14 amino acids long. From germline, CDR1 is SGHNT and CDR2 YENEEA.

CDR3 loop: CASSAGTSGSYYEQYF. The DNA for the CDR3 is TGTGCCAGCAGTGCCGGGACTAGCGGGAGTTACTACGAGCAGTACTTC. V and J are TRBV6-1 and TRBJ2-7, with 14 bases that match TRBD2. The CDR3 covers 16 residues. V dropped 4 bases and J dropped 3; count of bases not matched to a gene: 5. CDR1 is MNHNS and CDR2 is SASEGT in the germline V gene.

The genes are TRBV7-2 and TRBJ2-3; D could derive from TRBD1 or TRBD2 (6 bases each). The CDR3 is 15 residues long. V dropped 5 bases and J dropped 5 bases, with 17 bases sitting between them. Germline V CDR1 and CDR2: SGHTA, FQGNSA. CDR3 sequence (DNA): TGTGCCAGCAGCCCGGGGCCGGGGGCCGGAGATACGCAGTATTTT. Amino acids: CASSPGPGAGDTQYF.

The chain couples TRBV6-1 to TRBJ2-7, with D perhaps being TRBD1 or TRBD2 (5 bases each). This CDR3 region has 14 residues. Germline assignment: CDR1 MNHNS and CDR2 SASEGT. V lost 7 bases and J 9 bases, leaving 22 bases between the germline ends. For the CDR3, the DNA is TGTGCCAGCACCGAAACCGAGGGCCCGAGGGGGCAGTACTTC. Translated, it gives CASTETEGPRGQYF.

Worth noting for this clone: An end of the junction does not agree with germline; a read error may underlie this. Other DNA sequences in the same sample also yield this CDR3. This chain joins TRBV5-1 and TRBJ2-7, with D possibly being TRBD1 (5 bases). This CDR3 is built from 13 residues. The V gene's germline CDR1 is SGHRS and CDR2 YFSETQ. CDR3 amino acids: CASTADISYEQYF. CDR3 DNA sequence: TGCGCTAGCACCGCGGACATCTCCTACGAGCAGTACTTC.

The gene calls are TRBV6-5 and TRBJ1-2; TRBD1 aligns across 10 bases. V was clipped by 6 bases and J by 4 bases; unmatched bases: 5. This CDR3 has 14 residues. Germline CDR1 reads MNHEY; CDR2 reads SVGAGI. The CDR3 reads CASRRGQGVYGYTF. CDR3 in DNA: TGTGCCAGCAGACGAGGACAGGGGGTCTATGGCTACACCTTC.

The rearrangement joins TRBV5-1 to TRBJ2-7, with D possibly TRBD1 on 6 matching bases. Germline CDR1 and CDR2: SGHRS and YFSETQ. Trimming took off 3 bases at V and 2 bases at J, with 18 bases between the two ends. CDR3 size: 16 residues. The CDR3 DNA sequence: TGCGCCAGCAGCTCCGAGGACAGACTTGGGGCCTACGAGCAGTACTTC. It codes for CASSSEDRLGAYEQYF.

This rearrangement joins TRBV5-4 to TRBJ1-3, with D possibly being TRBD1 (6 bases). CDR3 length equals 15 residues. CDR1 is SGHNT, CDR2 YYREEE, per germline (reference sequence). With 4 bases removed from V and 2 bases from J, the gap between germline ends came to 13 bases. DNA for the CDR3: TGTGCCAGCAGCCTTCAGGGGCTTCCTGGAAACACCATATATTTT. Translation gives CASSLQGLPGNTIYF.

The chain carries TRBV7-2 and TRBJ1-1; TRBD1 might be the D (6 bases). The V end was cut by 4 bases, the J end by 0 bases, with 12 bases between. This CDR3 has 15 amino acids. The germline gives CDR1 SGHTA, CDR2 FQGNSA. The CDR3 reads CASSSYRALNTEAFF. The CDR3 nucleotides read TGTGCCAGCAGCTCCTACAGGGCCTTGAACACTGAAGCTTTCTTT.

V gene TRBV6-1 combines with J gene TRBJ1-2; D remains unclear. CDR1 and CDR2 from the germline V gene are MNHNS and SASEGT. The CDR3 runs to 14 residues. V lost 5 bases, J lost 7 bases, and 17 bases lay in between. The CDR3 region has the DNA TGTGCCAGCAGTATTGGTGGCAGCTTCGCTGGCTACACCTTC. It encodes CASSIGGSFAGYTF.

V gene TRBV7-2 combines with J gene TRBJ1-1, with 8 bases lining up with TRBD1. In germline, CDR1 is SGHTA, CDR2 FQGNSA. V lost 5 bases and J lost 0; bases outside the gene matches: 5. The CDR3 sequence is 15 residues long. CDR3 coding DNA: TGTGCCAGCAGCACACAGGGGGACCTGAACACTGAAGCTTTCTTT. It codes for CASSTQGDLNTEAFF. The full variable domain, rest sourced from reference TRBV7-2 and TRBJ1-1, is GAGVSQSPSNKVTEKGKDVELRCDPISGHTALYWYRQSLGQGLEFLIYFQGNSAPDKSGLPSDRFSAERTGGSVSTLTIQRTQQEDSAVYLCASSTQGDLNTEAFFGQGTRLTVV.

J is TRBJ2-3 and V is TRBV5-5; 10 bases are shared with TRBD2. The CDR3 is made up of 13 amino acids. V gave up 5 bases and J gave up 6 bases; unmatched junction bases: 3. Germline assignment: CDR1 SGHKS and CDR2 YYEKEE (reference sequence). CDR3 sequence: CASRPAGGDTQYF. DNA for the CDR3: TGTGCCAGCAGACCAGCGGGAGGGGATACGCAGTATTTT. Complete variable domain (other parts from reference TRBV5-5 and TRBJ2-3): DAGVTQSPTHLIKTRGQQVTLRCSPISGHKSVSWYQQVLGQGPQFIFQYYEKEERGRGNFPDRFSARQFPNYSSELNVNALLLGDSALYLCASRPAGGDTQYFGPGTRLTVL.

Points on this clone: The sample holds other DNA sequences that translate to the same CDR3. V usage is TRBV10-3 and J usage is TRBJ1-4; 9 bases line up with TRBD1. J was trimmed by 8 bases and V by 8 bases; bases with no gene match: 3. The CDR3 contains 12 residues. Germline assignment: CDR1 ENHRY and CDR2 SYGVKD. This CDR3 reads CAIGDRDEKLFF. The CDR3 DNA follows: TGTGCCATCGGGGACAGGGACGAAAAACTGTTTTTT.